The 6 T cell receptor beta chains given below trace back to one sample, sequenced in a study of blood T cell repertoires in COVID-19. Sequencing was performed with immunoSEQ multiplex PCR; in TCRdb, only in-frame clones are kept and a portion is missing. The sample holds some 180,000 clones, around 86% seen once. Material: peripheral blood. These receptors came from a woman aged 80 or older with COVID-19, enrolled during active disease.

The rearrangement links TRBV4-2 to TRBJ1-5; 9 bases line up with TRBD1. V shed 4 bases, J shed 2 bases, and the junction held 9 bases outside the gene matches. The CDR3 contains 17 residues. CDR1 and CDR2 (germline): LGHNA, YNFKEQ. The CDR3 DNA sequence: TGTGCCAGCAGCCTTAGATGGGACAGGGAGGGCAATCAGCCCCAGCATTTT. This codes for CASSLRWDREGNQPQHF.

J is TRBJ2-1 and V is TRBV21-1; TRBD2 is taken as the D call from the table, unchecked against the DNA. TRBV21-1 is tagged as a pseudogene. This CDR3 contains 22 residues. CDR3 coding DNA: TGTGCCAGCAGCCTCGCCGGCCAGCCGGGACTAGCGGGAGTTACGGGCTACAATGGGCAGTTCTTC. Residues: CASSLAGQPGLAGVTGYNGQFF.

CDR3: CASSNTGTGQETQYF. The CDR3 nucleotides are TGTGCCAGCAGTAACACCGGGACAGGCCAAGAGACCCAGTACTTC. The rearrangement uses TRBV6-5 and TRBJ2-5; 8 bases are shared with TRBD1. CDR1 is MNHEY, CDR2 SVGAGI, per germline. The CDR3 runs to 15 residues. V shed 5 bases and J 1 base; nucleotides not matched to a gene: 6.

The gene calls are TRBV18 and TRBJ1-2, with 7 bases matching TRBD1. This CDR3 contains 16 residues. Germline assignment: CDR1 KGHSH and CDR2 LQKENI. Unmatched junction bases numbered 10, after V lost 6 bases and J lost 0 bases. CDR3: CASSVLPGTANYGYTF. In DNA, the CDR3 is TGTGCCAGCTCTGTCCTCCCGGGGACAGCTAACTATGGCTACACCTTC.

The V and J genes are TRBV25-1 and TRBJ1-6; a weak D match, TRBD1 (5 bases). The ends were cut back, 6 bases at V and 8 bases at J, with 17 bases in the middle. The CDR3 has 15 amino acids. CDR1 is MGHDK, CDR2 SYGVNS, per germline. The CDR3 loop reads CASRQTGVLDSPLHF. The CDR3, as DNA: TGTGCCAGCAGACAAACAGGAGTCTTAGATTCACCCCTCCACTTT.

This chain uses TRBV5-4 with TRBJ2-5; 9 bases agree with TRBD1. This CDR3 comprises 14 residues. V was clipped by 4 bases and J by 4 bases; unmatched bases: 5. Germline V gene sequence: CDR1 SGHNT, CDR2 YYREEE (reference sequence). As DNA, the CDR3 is TGTGCCAGCAGCGGACAGGGGAGCGGAGAGACCCAGTACTTC. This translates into CASSGQGSGETQYF.